The TCR beta chain under discussion was sequenced for a study of blood T cells in healthy people across ages. Germline V gene lookup returns CDR1 MNHNS and CDR2 SASEGT. The CDR3 contains 14 residues. Trimming pared 11 bases from V and 4 bases from J, leaving 19 bases between. Study outcomes and limitations: The percentage of naive T cells correlated strongly with TCR beta diversity.

This clonotype is a singleton in its sample. Its antigen is still unknown. A second PCR of 7 to 11 cycles used a sample-barcoded 5' primer and a J-beta primer mix. MiXCR, applied by TCRdb to the 5' RACE reads, yields one record per CDR3 protein. Counted here are around 650,000 distinct CDR3 sequences, roughly 30% occurring once; the ten biggest clones make up 15%. The sequence derives from a woman older than 75 in good health. The sample comprised blood. The chain uses TRBV6-1 and TRBJ2-3; tentatively, D is TRBD1 (5 bases). CDR3 protein: CAGTDAGRADTQYF. As DNA, the CDR3 is TGTGCCGGCACCGACGCAGGCAGGGCAGATACGCAGTATTTT.